Listed here are 28 T cell receptor beta chains from one sample, sequenced in a study of T cell repertoires in cytomegalovirus infection. TCRdb re-derived calls from the reads in MiXCR, one entry per CDR3 protein. The sample carries about 530,000 distinct CDR3 sequences, more than 20% recorded once. What was sequenced was PBMCs. Source of these receptors: a human donor in good health (CMV status not recorded). Some clones in this sample may be carry-over from other donors' samples.

The chain combines TRBV25-1 with TRBJ2-5, with D uncertain. Germline V gene lookup returns CDR1 MGHDK and CDR2 SYGVNS. V lost 6 bases and J 5 bases, leaving 19 bases between the germline ends. The CDR3 has 15 amino acids. CDR3 DNA sequence: TGTGCCAGCAGCGAACCGTTTGTGGGTGGGGAGACCCAGTACTTC. Translated: CASSEPFVGGETQYF.

This clonotype has a handful of counts. This sequence joins TRBV12-3 or TRBV12-4 and TRBJ1-5; 9 bases are shared with TRBD1. Losses at the gene ends were 6 bases for V and 1 base for J; bases not matched to a gene: 1. This CDR3 contains 14 residues. Here the CDR3 DNA reads TGTGCCAGCAGGGGGACAGGGAGCAATCAGCCCCAGCATTTT. Encoded protein: CASRGTGSNQPQHF.

This chain links TRBV5-4 with TRBJ2-5; 7 bases map to TRBD1. From germline, CDR1 is SGHNT and CDR2 YYREEE (reference sequence). The V and J ends lost 2 bases and 5 bases, in that order; junction bases with no gene match: 6. This CDR3 has 14 amino acids. DNA for the CDR3: TGTGCCAGCAGCTTTGGGTCCAGGGGGGAGACCCAGTACTTC. As protein: CASSFGSRGETQYF.

The rearrangement uses TRBV10-3 and TRBJ1-2; no reliable D call. The CDR3 contains 15 residues. Deletions cut 3 bases from V and 2 bases from J, with 13 bases between. From germline, CDR1 is ENHRY and CDR2 SYGVKD. As DNA, the CDR3 is TGTGCCATCAGTGAAGAATTTAACACCAACTATGGCTACACCTTC. Translating it yields CAISEEFNTNYGYTF.

CDR3 nucleotide sequence: TGTGCCAGCAGTTACTCGAACCACCCGGATGAGCAGTTCTTC. Its translation: CASSYSNHPDEQFF. This sequence joins TRBV6-5 and TRBJ2-1; D uncertain. The CDR3 totals 14 residues. V was shortened by 0 bases and J by 8 bases, with 11 bases between the two germline ends. CDR1 MNHEY and CDR2 SVGAGI come from the germline V gene.

This clonotype was detected a few times. This chain connects TRBV20-1 to TRBJ2-1; 9 bases fit TRBD1. The V segment lost 4 bases and the J segment 8 bases; nucleotides outside the gene matches: 9. Germline values: CDR1 DFQATT, CDR2 SNEGSKA (reference sequence). The CDR3 totals 14 residues. The CDR3 nucleotides are TGCAGTGCTAACGTGGGACAGGGTCTCTATGAGCAGTTCTTC. Its protein product is CSANVGQGLYEQFF.

This chain joins TRBV30 and TRBJ1-5, with 7 bases lining up with TRBD1. CDR1 GTSNPN and CDR2 SVGIG come from the germline V gene (reference sequence). This CDR3 region has 16 residues. V was pared by 2 bases and J by 2 bases, with 9 bases of the junction left unmatched. The CDR3 here is CAWSSNRGGGNQPQHF. For the CDR3, the DNA is TGTGCCTGGAGTTCCAACAGGGGAGGCGGCAATCAGCCCCAGCATTTT.

V usage is TRBV12-3 or TRBV12-4 and J usage is TRBJ2-3, with D perhaps TRBD2 (6 bases). Trimming shortened V by 7 bases and J by 0 bases, and 14 bases separated the two germline ends. The CDR3 runs 15 residues. CDR3 in DNA: TGTGCCAGCACTCTCGCGGGATCAAGCACAGATACGCAGTATTTT. Translated, it gives CASTLAGSSTDTQYF.

In this sample, this clonotype turned up a few times. The gene calls are TRBV12-3 or TRBV12-4 and TRBJ2-1; TRBD2 matches at 12 bases. This CDR3 region has 15 residues. V shed 5 bases, J shed 8 bases, and the junction held 7 bases outside the gene matches. For the CDR3, the DNA is TGTGCCAGCAGTACTAGCGGGAGGAGAAGAGATGAGCAGTTCTTC. Protein: CASSTSGRRRDEQFF.

This chain joins TRBV20-1 and TRBJ2-3; 7 nucleotides match TRBD1. Germline CDR1 reads DFQATT; CDR2 reads SNEGSKA (reference sequence). The V segment lost 0 bases and the J segment 5 bases; nucleotides outside the gene matches: 11. This CDR3 spans 16 amino acids. In nucleotides, the CDR3 is TGCAGTGCTAGAGATGTGAGGGGGCGCCGTATAGATACGCAGTATTTT. Translation: CSARDVRGRRIDTQYF.

This sequence joins TRBV24-1 and TRBJ2-1; D is uncertain. From germline, CDR1 is KGHDR and CDR2 SFDVKD. CDR3 length equals 15 residues. Trimming took off 3 bases at V and 0 bases at J, with 8 bases between the two ends. The CDR3 spells CATSDGISSYNEQFF. Written as DNA, the CDR3 is TGTGCCACCAGTGATGGGATCTCCTCCTACAATGAGCAGTTCTTC.

This clonotype turned up a few times. The gene calls are TRBV6-2 or TRBV6-3 and TRBJ2-1, with TRBD2 identical over 9 bases. Trimming removed 8 bases from V and 8 bases from J; junction bases left unmatched: 10. CDR1 is MNHEY, CDR2 SVGEGT, per germline. The CDR3 has 14 amino acids. The CDR3 DNA reads as TGTGCCAGCGTTCGTAGCGGGAGTCAGGATGAGCAGTTCTTC. Protein sequence: CASVRSGSQDEQFF.

The chain uses TRBV6-2 or TRBV6-3 and TRBJ1-2; D gene unclear. The CDR3 extends over 14 amino acids. CDR1 and CDR2 (germline): MNHEY, SVGEGT. V was clipped by 6 bases and J by 3 bases, with 14 bases between them. CDR3 DNA sequence: TGTGCCAGCAGGGCCGCGGGCTCCTACTATGGCTACACCTTC. It encodes CASRAAGSYYGYTF.

This clonotype was observed a handful of times. The CDR3 DNA is TGTGCCAGCAGATCAGACTGGCCCCACACTGAAGCTTTCTTT. Translating gives CASRSDWPHTEAFF. The chain links TRBV6-1 to TRBJ1-1; no clear D gene. CDR1 and CDR2 (germline): MNHNS, SASEGT. This CDR3 has 14 residues. V dropped 6 bases and J dropped 3 bases, with 14 bases sitting between them.

This clonotype showed up just once. The V and J genes are TRBV19 and TRBJ1-5; no firm D call. Deletions cut 8 bases from V and 2 bases from J, with 7 bases between. CDR1 is LNHDA, CDR2 SQIVND, per germline (reference sequence). This CDR3 is built from 12 residues. CDR3 coding DNA: TGTGCCAGTCGCGTCCGCAATCAGCCCCAGCATTTT. Its translation is CASRVRNQPQHF. Using reference TRBV19 and TRBJ1-5 for the parts outside the CDR3, the full variable domain is DGGITQSPKYLFRKEGQNVTLSCEQNLNHDAMYWYRQDPGQGLRLIYYSQIVNDFQKGDIAEGYSVSREKKESFPLTVTSAQKNPTAFYLCASRVRNQPQHFGDGTRLSIL.

V is TRBV11-2 and J is TRBJ2-5, with 10 bases fitting TRBD2. Germline V CDR1 and CDR2: SGHAT, FQNNGV. The CDR3 extends over 16 amino acids. The junction had 7 bases not matched to a gene; V was cut back by 5 bases and J by 1 base. The CDR3 is CASSPHSGRRQETQYF. The CDR3 DNA follows: TGTGCCAGCAGCCCACATAGCGGGAGGCGCCAAGAGACCCAGTACTTC.

The rearrangement links TRBV6-5 to TRBJ1-5; tentatively, D is TRBD1 (6 bases). This CDR3 has 17 residues. From germline, CDR1 is MNHEY and CDR2 SVGAGI. Trimming shortened V by 0 bases and J by 1 base, and 13 bases separated the two germline ends. CDR3 nucleotide sequence: TGTGCCAGCAGTTACTCGCCCCTCAGGGGAAGCAATCAGCCCCAGCATTTT. Translated: CASSYSPLRGSNQPQHF.

This clonotype showed up just a few times. The J gene is TRBJ1-2, the V gene TRBV20-1, with 10 positions matching TRBD1. The CDR3 loop spans 13 amino acids. The V and J ends lost 6 bases and 3 bases, in that order; junction bases with no gene match: 4. Looked up from germline, CDR1 is DFQATT and CDR2 is SNEGSKA (reference sequence). The CDR3, as DNA: TGCAGTGCCAAGACAGGGGGCTACTATGGCTACACCTTC. This sequence encodes CSAKTGGYYGYTF.

In the case of this clonotype: The germline gene is not matched at one end of the junction; a read error may be the cause. The rearrangement links TRBV14 to TRBJ1-1; D uncertain. The CDR3 covers 15 residues. The germline V gene encodes CDR1 SGHDN and CDR2 FVKESK. CDR3 sequence (DNA): TGTACCAGCAGCCAGAGACCCGCAATTAACACTGAAGCTTTCTTT. This gives the protein CTSSQRPAINTEAFF.

This clonotype has just a few counts. The chain has TRBV7-8 and TRBJ1-1, with no clear D. Germline V gene data show CDR1 as SGHVS and CDR2 as FQNEAQ. The CDR3 is 16 amino acids. Trimming took off 4 bases at V and 0 bases at J, with 15 bases between the two ends. This CDR3 reads CASSYPTIGVNTEAFF. CDR3 coding DNA: TGTGCCAGCAGCTACCCCACGATTGGGGTGAACACTGAAGCTTTCTTT.

Regarding this clonotype: An end of the junction differs from the germline gene, which may be a read error. The V gene is TRBV12-3 or TRBV12-4, the J gene TRBJ1-2, with D possibly matching TRBD1 (5 bases). This CDR3 has 12 amino acids. DNA for the CDR3: TGTGCCAGCAGTTTAGCAGGGACTGGCTACATCTTC. This sequence encodes CASSLAGTGYIF.

This clonotype was detected ten times or more. The chain links TRBV7-2 to TRBJ1-1, with D tentatively TRBD1 (5 bases). V lost 3 bases to trimming and J lost 0 bases, with 11 bases between them. The germline V gene encodes CDR1 SGHTA and CDR2 FQGNSA. The CDR3 contains 15 residues. The CDR3 nucleotides read TGTGCCAGCAGCTTTCAGGGAACCATGAACACTGAAGCTTTCTTT. Protein product: CASSFQGTMNTEAFF.

The chain employs TRBV11-1 and TRBJ2-1; D not certain. The ends were cut back, 5 bases at V and 8 bases at J, with 13 bases in the middle. Germline CDR1 reads SGHAT; CDR2 reads FQDESV (reference sequence). The CDR3 spans 13 residues. The chain's CDR3 is CASSPPGSHEQFF. CDR3 in DNA: TGTGCCAGCAGCCCACCCGGAAGCCATGAGCAGTTCTTC.

This chain joins TRBV12-3 or TRBV12-4 and TRBJ2-3; D is possibly TRBD2 (6 bases). V dropped 5 bases and J dropped 9 bases, with 18 bases sitting between them. This CDR3 is built from 14 residues. The CDR3 sequence is CASSPYRRLGTQYF. CDR3 DNA: TGTGCCAGCAGTCCTTACCGACGACTAGGGACGCAGTATTTT.

The V gene is TRBV7-3, the J gene TRBJ2-3; either TRBD1 or TRBD2 may fit D (5 bases each). Trimming took off 3 bases at V and 0 bases at J, with 16 bases between the two ends. CDR1 and CDR2 (germline): SGHTA, FQGTGA. CDR3 size: 17 residues. The CDR3 reads CASSLSGTGSSTDTQYF. The CDR3 DNA sequence: TGTGCCAGCAGCTTGAGTGGGACCGGATCTAGCACAGATACGCAGTATTTT.

V gene TRBV2 combines with J gene TRBJ1-1, with D unclear. The ends were cut back, 3 bases at V and 7 bases at J, with 9 bases in the middle. The CDR3 totals 12 residues. CDR1 and CDR2 (germline): SNHLY, FYNNEI. CDR3 sequence (DNA): TGTGCCAGCAGTGATGCGGTGATTGAAGCTTTCTTT. Protein product: CASSDAVIEAFF.

The chain couples TRBV7-3 to TRBJ1-1; possible D gene TRBD1, 6 bases. V lost 4 bases and J lost 3, with 12 bases in between. Germline assignment: CDR1 SGHTA and CDR2 FQGTGA. There are 14 residues in the CDR3. CDR3 bases: TGTGCCAGCAGCTCACAGGGTGGGGACACTGAAGCTTTCTTT. This encodes CASSSQGGDTEAFF.

This sequence joins TRBV12-3 or TRBV12-4 and TRBJ2-3; D might be TRBD2 (5 bases). Trimming cost V 0 bases and J 7 bases, with 17 bases left between them. This CDR3 is 16 amino acids long. CDR3 bases: TGTGCCAGCAGTTTAGCGCTAAATGGTAGGGAGAATACGCAGTATTTT. This gives the protein CASSLALNGRENTQYF.